The source of this T cell receptor (beta chain) is a study of early T cells in non-severe SARS-CoV-2 infection. Whole-study context: The study sequenced bulk RNA from unsorted whole blood, with chains unpaired. Study-wide results and limits: Matching with VDJdb favored anti-spike CD8 responses (missing private and CD4 specificities).

With respect to this clonotype: The antigen is not known.

Unique molecular identifier tags were affixed to discrete cDNA molecules. TCRdb re-analysed the 5' RACE reads in MiXCR, keeping a single row per CDR3 protein. The data show about 45,000 distinct CDR3 sequences, under 14% seen once. The CDR3 sequence is 14 residues long. The germline gives CDR1 SGHTA, CDR2 FQGTGA. After removal of 4 bases from V and 4 bases from J, the junction contained 5 bases not matched to a gene. Sequenced sample: whole blood. This rearrangement joins TRBV7-3 to TRBJ2-3; TRBD1 matches at 7 bases. This sequence was found in an adult who was a healthcare worker with PCR-confirmed SARS-CoV-2 infection or an uninfected control (not recorded which). CDR3 bases: TGTGCCAGCAGCTCCGGGACAGCGGCAGATACGCAGTATTTT. Translating it yields CASSSGTAADTQYF. Supplemented by reference TRBV7-3 and TRBJ2-3, the full variable domain reads GAGVSQTPSNKVTEKGKYVELRCDPISGHTALYWYRQSLGQGPEFLIYFQGTGAADDSGLPNDRFFAVRPEGSVSTLKIQRTERGDSAVYLCASSSGTAADTQYFGPGTRLTVL.